This T cell receptor beta chain is drawn from a study of T-cell memory formation after mild COVID-19. Study context: TCR clusters showed largely donor specificity. Study-wide results and caveats: Pre-infection memory held some responding clones, suggesting pre-existing cross-reactive T cells responded. Second-wave clones reaching peak frequency on day 37 lacked confirmed SARS-CoV-2 specificity.

Points on this clonotype: Its specificity is not known.

Germline V gives CDR1 SGHTA, CDR2 FQGTGA. This CDR3 has 14 residues. The J segment lost 4 bases and the V segment lost 3 bases, leaving 5 bases of the junction unmatched. UMIs and sample barcodes were carried by the TCR alpha and TCR beta cDNA libraries that 5'RACE produced using constant-segment primers. From the 5' RACE reads, TCRdb called clonotypes with MiXCR, one entry per CDR3 protein. The repertoire includes more than 55,000 distinct CDR3 sequences, over 7.5% of them detected once, and less than 1.5% sits in the top ten. This TCR was sampled from a young man who had mild COVID-19 (a few samples of this study predate the infection). Cell type and time point are not known. Sequenced sample: PBMCs or a T cell subset sorted from them (not recorded which). This chain uses TRBV7-3 with TRBJ2-5; the match to TRBD2 covers 7 bases. The CDR3 nucleotides are TGTGCCAGCAGCTTGGGAGGGGTAGGAGAGACCCAGTACTTC. This gives the protein CASSLGGVGETQYF.